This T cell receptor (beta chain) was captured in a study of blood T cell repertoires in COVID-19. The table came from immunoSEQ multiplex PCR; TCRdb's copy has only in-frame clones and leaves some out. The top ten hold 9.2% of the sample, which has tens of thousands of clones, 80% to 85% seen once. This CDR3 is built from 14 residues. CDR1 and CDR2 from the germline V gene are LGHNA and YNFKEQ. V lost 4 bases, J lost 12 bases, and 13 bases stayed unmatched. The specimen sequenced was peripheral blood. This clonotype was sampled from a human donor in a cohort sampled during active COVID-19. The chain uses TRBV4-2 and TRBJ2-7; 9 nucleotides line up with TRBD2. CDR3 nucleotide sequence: TGTGCCAGCAGCCCGAGGACTAGCGACCGCAAGGGGTACTTC. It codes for CASSPRTSDRKGYF.